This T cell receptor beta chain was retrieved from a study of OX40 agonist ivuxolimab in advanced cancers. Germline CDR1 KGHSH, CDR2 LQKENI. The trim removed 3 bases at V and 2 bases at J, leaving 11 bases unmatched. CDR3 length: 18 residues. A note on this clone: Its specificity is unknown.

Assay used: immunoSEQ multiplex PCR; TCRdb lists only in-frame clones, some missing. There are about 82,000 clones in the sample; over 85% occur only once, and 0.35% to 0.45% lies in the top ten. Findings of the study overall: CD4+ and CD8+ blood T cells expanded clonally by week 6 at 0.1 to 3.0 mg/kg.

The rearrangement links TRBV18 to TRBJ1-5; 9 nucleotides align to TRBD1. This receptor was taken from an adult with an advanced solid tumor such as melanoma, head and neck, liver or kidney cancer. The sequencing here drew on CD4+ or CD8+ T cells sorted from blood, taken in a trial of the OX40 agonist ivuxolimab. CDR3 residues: CASSPKGQGNLGNQPQHF. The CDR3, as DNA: TGTGCCAGCTCACCGAAGGGACAGGGTAATTTGGGCAATCAGCCCCAGCATTTT.